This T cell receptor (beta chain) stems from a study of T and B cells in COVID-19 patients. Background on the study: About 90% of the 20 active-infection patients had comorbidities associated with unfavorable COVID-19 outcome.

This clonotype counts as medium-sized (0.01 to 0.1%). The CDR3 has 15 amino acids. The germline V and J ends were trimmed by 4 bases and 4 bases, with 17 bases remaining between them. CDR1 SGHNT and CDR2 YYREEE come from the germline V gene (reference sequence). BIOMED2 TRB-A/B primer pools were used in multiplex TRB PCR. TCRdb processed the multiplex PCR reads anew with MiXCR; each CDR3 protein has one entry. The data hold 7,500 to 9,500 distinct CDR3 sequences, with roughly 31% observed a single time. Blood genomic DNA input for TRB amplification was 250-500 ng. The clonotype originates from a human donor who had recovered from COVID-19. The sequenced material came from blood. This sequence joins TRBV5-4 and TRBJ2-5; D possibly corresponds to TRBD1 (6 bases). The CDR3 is CASSPNYGQSETQYF. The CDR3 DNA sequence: TGTGCCAGCAGCCCGAATTACGGACAGTCAGAGACCCAGTACTTC.